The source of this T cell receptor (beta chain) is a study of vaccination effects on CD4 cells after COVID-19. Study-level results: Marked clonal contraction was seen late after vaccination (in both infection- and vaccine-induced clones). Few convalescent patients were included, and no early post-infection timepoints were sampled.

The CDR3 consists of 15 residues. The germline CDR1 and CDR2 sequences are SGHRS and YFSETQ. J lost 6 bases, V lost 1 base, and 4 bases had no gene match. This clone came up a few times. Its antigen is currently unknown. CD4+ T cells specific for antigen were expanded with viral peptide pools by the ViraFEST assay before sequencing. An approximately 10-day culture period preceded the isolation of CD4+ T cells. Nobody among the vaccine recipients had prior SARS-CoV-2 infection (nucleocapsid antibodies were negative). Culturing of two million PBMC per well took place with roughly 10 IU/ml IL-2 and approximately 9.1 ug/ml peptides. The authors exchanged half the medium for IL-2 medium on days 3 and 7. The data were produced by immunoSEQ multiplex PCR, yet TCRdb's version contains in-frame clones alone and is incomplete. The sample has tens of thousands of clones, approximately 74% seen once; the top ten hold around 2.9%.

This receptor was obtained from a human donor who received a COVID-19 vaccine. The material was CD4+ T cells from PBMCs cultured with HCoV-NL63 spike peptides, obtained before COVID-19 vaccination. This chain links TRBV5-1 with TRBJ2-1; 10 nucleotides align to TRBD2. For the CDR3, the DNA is TGCGCCAGCAGCTTGAAAGCGGGGGGGAGCAATGAGCAGTTCTTC. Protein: CASSLKAGGSNEQFF. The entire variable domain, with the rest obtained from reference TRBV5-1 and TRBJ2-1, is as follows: KAGVTQTPRYLIKTRGQQVTLSCSPISGHRSVSWYQQTPGQGLQFLFEYFSETQRNKGNFPGRFSGRQFSNSRSEMNVSTLELGDSALYLCASSLKAGGSNEQFFGPGTRLTVL.